Following are 22 T cell receptor beta chains from one sample sequenced in a study of blood T cells in healthy people across ages. Next came a second PCR, run for roughly 6 to 11 cycles, which used a sample-barcoded 5' primer along with a J-beta primer mix. TCRdb reprocessed the 5' RACE reads via MiXCR and lists one record per CDR3 protein. This table holds around 800,000 distinct CDR3 sequences, about 62% found once. Sample: blood. The origin of the receptors is a man under 40 in good health.

The genes are TRBV12-3 or TRBV12-4 and TRBJ2-5; D may be TRBD2 (5 bases). The CDR3 consists of 17 residues. Trimming cost V 6 bases and J 0 bases, with 20 bases left between them. The CDR3 bases are TGTGCCAGCAGCCACCCTCCAGGAGCAGCGGACCAAGAGACCCAGTACTTC. Translating gives CASSHPPGAADQETQYF.

The chain has TRBV20-1 and TRBJ2-1; 7 positions match TRBD1. Germline V gene lookup returns CDR1 DFQATT and CDR2 SNEGSKA (reference sequence). This CDR3 region has 15 residues. Trimming removed 5 bases from V and 0 bases from J; junction bases left unmatched: 7. CDR3 bases: TGCAGTGCTGGGACAGAAATGAGCTCCTACAATGAGCAGTTCTTC. Amino acids: CSAGTEMSSYNEQFF.

This clonotype appeared many times. V is TRBV20-1 and J is TRBJ2-7; 11 bases are a match to TRBD1. The CDR3 has 13 amino acids. The germline V gene has CDR1 DFQATT and CDR2 SNEGSKA (reference sequence). CDR3 loop: CSARTGGNYEQYF. The CDR3 nucleotides read TGCAGCGCCCGGACAGGGGGCAATTACGAGCAGTACTTC.

This clonotype has only one observation. This chain connects TRBV6-2 or TRBV6-3 to TRBJ2-4, with a weak D call TRBD2 (7 bases). Deletions cut 7 bases from V and 4 bases from J, with 17 bases between. CDR1 is MNHEY, CDR2 SVGEGT, per germline. The CDR3 loop spans 15 amino acids. As DNA, the CDR3 is TGTGCCAGCAACAACGGGGGGCTGACTAAAAACATTCAGTACTTC. Translation: CASNNGGLTKNIQYF.

This clonotype was recorded a few times. The chain has TRBV7-2 and TRBJ1-1; D gene uncertain. The germline V and J ends were trimmed by 0 bases and 11 bases, with 10 bases remaining between them. Per the germline V gene, CDR1 is SGHTA and CDR2 is FQGNSA. The CDR3 has 12 residues. The CDR3 loop is CASSLADYPAFF. The CDR3 nucleotides are TGTGCCAGCAGCTTAGCTGACTACCCGGCTTTCTTT.

Concerning this clonotype itself: Relative to the germline gene, one junction end is altered; a read error may explain this. This chain links TRBV6-6 with TRBJ2-1; D is ambiguous. The CDR3 runs to 13 residues. The germline CDR1 and CDR2 sequences are MNHNY and SVGAGI (reference sequence). The DNA for the CDR3 is TGTGCCAGCAGTTACTCGAACGCCAATGAGCTGTTCTTC. It yields the protein CASSYSNANELFF.

The chain is built from TRBV6-5 and TRBJ2-4; 9 positions match TRBD1. The J call is in doubt because the DNA end fits TRBJ2-7 better. CDR1 MNHEY and CDR2 SVGAGI come from the germline V gene. CDR3 length: 14 residues. The CDR3 bases are TGTGCCAGCCAGGCCGGGACAGGGACCTACGAGCAGTACTTC. It translates to CASQAGTGTYEQYF.

This clonotype was seen repeatedly, ten times or more. The rearrangement uses TRBV29-1 and TRBJ2-5, with D perhaps matching TRBD1 (5 bases). V was clipped by 6 bases and J by 1 base, with 6 bases between them. Germline-derived CDR1 and CDR2 are SQVTM and ANQGSEA. This CDR3 is built from 11 residues. CDR3 DNA: TGCAGCGTAGGGGTCCAAGAGACCCAGTACTTC. Translated: CSVGVQETQYF.

The chain recombines TRBV4-2 with TRBJ2-7, with 8 bases that match TRBD2. CDR3 length equals 13 residues. Germline CDR1 is LGHNA and CDR2 is YNFKEQ. The junction had 5 bases not matched to a gene; V was cut back by 6 bases and J by 4 bases. CDR3 loop: CASSSGAAYEQYF. For the CDR3, the DNA is TGTGCCAGCAGTAGCGGGGCGGCGTACGAGCAGTACTTC.

The rearrangement uses TRBV20-1 and TRBJ2-5, with D unclear. The CDR3 runs to 12 residues. Per the germline V gene, CDR1 is DFQATT and CDR2 is SNEGSKA (reference sequence). V was pared by 2 bases and J by 1 base, with 5 bases between. The CDR3 loop reads CSARQVQETQYF. The CDR3 DNA follows: TGCAGTGCTAGACAGGTCCAAGAGACCCAGTACTTC.

V is TRBV6-1 and J is TRBJ2-2; perhaps TRBD1 as D (6 bases). Germline V gives CDR1 MNHNS, CDR2 SASEGT. This CDR3 comprises 14 residues. Trimming pared 6 bases from V and 5 bases from J, leaving 13 bases between. CDR3 in DNA: TGTGCCAGCAGAGAACCCCAGGGGACCGGGGAGCTGTTTTTT. This sequence encodes CASREPQGTGELFF.

To note about this clonotype: The germline gene is not matched at one end of the junction; a read error may be the cause. DNA for the CDR3: TGTACCATCAGTGAAGTCTCCTACGAGCAGTACTTC. Residues: CTISEVSYEQYF. The V call is TRBV10-3, the J call TRBJ2-7; D ambiguous. The CDR3 is 12 residues long. The germline CDR1 and CDR2 sequences are ENHRY and SYGVKD.

The table lists this clonotype with a few counts. The gene calls are TRBV12-3 or TRBV12-4 and TRBJ2-5; possibly TRBD2 for D (5 bases). The V and J ends lost 3 bases and 5 bases respectively, with 10 bases between them. The CDR3 sequence is 13 residues long. This CDR3 is CASSLGAFETQYF. CDR3 coding DNA: TGTGCCAGCAGTTTGGGAGCGTTTGAGACCCAGTACTTC.

The chain carries TRBV7-9 and TRBJ1-5; D is possibly TRBD1 (5 bases). Trimming pared 1 base from V and 7 bases from J, leaving 11 bases between. This CDR3 spans 14 amino acids. Germline V lookup: CDR1 SEHNR, CDR2 FQNEAQ (reference sequence). The CDR3 reads CASSLDQGSQPQHF. CDR3 bases: TGTGCCAGCAGCTTAGATCAGGGCAGCCAGCCCCAGCATTTT.

This sequence joins TRBV5-4 and TRBJ2-5; D is perhaps TRBD2 (6 bases). Germline assignment: CDR1 SGHNT and CDR2 YYREEE (reference sequence). The length of the CDR3 is 14 residues. V gave up 4 bases and J gave up 5 bases, with 15 bases separating them. The CDR3 region has the DNA TGTGCCAGCAGCCTCCCTGTACGGGGGGAGACCCAGTACTTC. Its protein is CASSLPVRGETQYF.

The chain is built from TRBV6-5 and TRBJ1-4, with TRBD1 matching over 7 bases. In germline, CDR1 is MNHEY, CDR2 SVGAGI. This CDR3 has 17 amino acids. V shed 6 bases and J 4 bases; nucleotides not matched to a gene: 14. CDR3 sequence: CASSSRAGGILNEKLFF. Written as DNA, the CDR3 is TGTGCCAGCAGCTCTCGGGCAGGGGGGATCCTTAATGAAAAACTGTTTTTT.

This clonotype was found a few times. The chain combines TRBV9 with TRBJ2-1, with 8 bases fitting TRBD1. The CDR3 spans 15 residues. The V segment lost 0 bases and the J segment 6 bases; nucleotides outside the gene matches: 5. Germline V gene data show CDR1 as SGDLS and CDR2 as YYNGEE. CDR3 residues: CASSVGQGALNEQFF. The CDR3, as DNA: TGTGCCAGCAGCGTAGGGCAGGGGGCCCTCAATGAGCAGTTCTTC.

The V and J genes are TRBV5-1 and TRBJ2-7, with no clear D. CDR1 is SGHRS, CDR2 YFSETQ, per germline. Trimming pared 6 bases from V and 0 bases from J, leaving 7 bases between. CDR3 length: 12 residues. CDR3 residues: CASKSRSYEQYF. Written as DNA, the CDR3 is TGCGCCAGCAAAAGTCGCTCCTACGAGCAGTACTTC.

This clonotype occurred a few times. The CDR3 region has the DNA TGTGCCAGCAGTTTTACCGAGGACGTCGAGCAGTACTTC. This sequence encodes CASSFTEDVEQYF. The V and J genes are TRBV12-3 or TRBV12-4 and TRBJ2-7; D gene uncertain. The CDR3 is 13 residues long. Trimming left V 3 bases short and J 6 bases short, with 12 bases between.

The V gene is TRBV12-3 or TRBV12-4, the J gene TRBJ2-1, with D possibly called TRBD1 or TRBD2 (5 bases each). Trimming pared 1 base from V and 9 bases from J, leaving 13 bases between. The length of the CDR3 is 14 residues. The DNA for the CDR3 is TGTGCCAGCAGTTTAGAGGGACGCCGGCGTGAGCAGTTCTTC. Its protein is CASSLEGRRREQFF.

The rearrangement joins TRBV9 to TRBJ2-3, with D perhaps being TRBD1 or TRBD2 (6 bases each). Germline loops: CDR1 SGDLS, CDR2 YYNGEE. This CDR3 is 16 amino acids long. V dropped 0 bases and J dropped 3 bases, with 14 bases sitting between them. The CDR3 loop reads CASSVDGGLGTDTQYF. The CDR3 DNA reads TGTGCCAGCAGCGTAGATGGGGGGCTGGGGACAGATACGCAGTATTTT.

The rearrangement joins TRBV7-2 to TRBJ2-5, with TRBD1 identical over 10 bases. The ends lost 5 bases at V and 5 bases at J; junction bases unmatched: 14. CDR3 length equals 17 residues. Germline-derived CDR1 and CDR2 are SGHTA and FQGNSA. CDR3 protein: CASSPKASGTGVETQYF. In DNA form, the CDR3 reads TGTGCCAGCAGCCCCAAAGCGTCCGGGACAGGGGTTGAGACCCAGTACTTC.